The clone carrying this TCR beta chain was seen more than once but under ten times. The data were obtained in a study of T cells after yellow fever vaccination. V lost 0 bases to trimming and J lost 2 bases; unmatched junction nucleotides: 8. This CDR3 has 18 amino acids. Germline V gene data show CDR1 as SGHDT and CDR2 as YYEEEE. TCRdb used MiXCR to reprocess the 5' RACE reads, holding one entry per CDR3 protein. The sample shows 350,000 to 450,000 distinct CDR3 sequences, about 17% of them seen only once. This TCR was recovered from a man aged 18 to 30 who received the YFV17D yellow fever vaccine. The chain joins TRBV5-6 to TRBJ2-6; 7 bases agree with TRBD1. Specimen: PBMCs, collected before the yellow fever booster vaccination. The CDR3 sequence: CASSLADLGTAGANVLTF. In DNA form, the CDR3 reads TGTGCCAGCAGCTTGGCCGATTTGGGGACAGCTGGGGCCAACGTCCTGACTTTC.